This T cell receptor (beta chain) was obtained from a study of human T cells and chemical hapten exposure. MiXCR was run by TCRdb on the RACE reads, yielding one entry per CDR3 protein. The sample records some 60,000 distinct CDR3 sequences, around 11% being singletons. Time point defined: patch test 3, about 24 weeks after DPC sensitization. Noted treatment: therapeutic diphenylcyclopropenone sensitization with weekly scalp DPC. The CDR3 is 15 residues long. CDR1 MDHEN and CDR2 SYDVKM come from the germline V gene. V shed 5 bases and J 2 bases; nucleotides not matched to a gene: 8. The specimen comprised whole blood, sampled in connection with sensitization to the hapten diphenylcyclopropenone (DPC). V and J are TRBV28 and TRBJ2-5; 7 bases match TRBD1. This TCR came from a man aged 30 to 39 with alopecia areata. Some clones in this sample may be carry-over from other donors' samples. CDR3 amino acids: CASSKGTALQETQYF. Written as DNA, the CDR3 is TGTGCCAGCAGTAAGGGGACAGCTTTACAAGAGACCCAGTACTTC.